Following are 17 T cell receptor beta chains from one sample sequenced in a study of cytomegalovirus exposure and HLA in healthy donors. In the PCR, 60 Vbeta and 13 Jbeta primers were used. Clones were read by immunoSEQ multiplex PCR, and TCRdb kept only the in-frame ones, dropping some. The repertoire holds 100,000 or so clones, with 77% as singletons. Specimen: PBMCs. These receptors all stem from a woman aged 40 to 50 in good health and CMV-seronegative.

The V call is TRBV19, the J call TRBJ2-7; 9 bases match TRBD2. Germline V gene lookup returns CDR1 LNHDA and CDR2 SQIVND (reference sequence). Trimming at V came to 6 bases and at J to 7 bases, leaving 7 bases not matched to a gene. The CDR3 is 13 amino acids. The CDR3 sequence: CASSPIAGGEQYF. The CDR3 nucleotides are TGTGCCAGTAGCCCAATCGCGGGGGGGGAGCAGTACTTC.

This clone was observed once. The chain employs TRBV6-5 and TRBJ1-1; D is unresolved. This CDR3 is 15 amino acids long. The germline V gene has CDR1 MNHEY and CDR2 SVGAGI. V was shortened by 5 bases and J by 6 bases, with 19 bases between the two germline ends. DNA of the CDR3: TGTGCCAGCAGTCCTCCCCCCCGCGGAACGCCTGAAGCTTTCTTT. Residues: CASSPPPRGTPEAFF.

The rearrangement uses TRBV29-1 and TRBJ2-1; D is undetermined. Germline CDR1 reads SQVTM; CDR2 reads ANQGSEA. V gave up 5 bases and J gave up 3 bases, with 11 bases separating them. The CDR3 loop spans 13 amino acids. The CDR3 sequence: CSVSYAVYNEQFF. Here the CDR3 DNA reads TGCAGCGTTTCCTACGCCGTCTACAATGAGCAGTTCTTC.

The rearrangement links TRBV7-2 to TRBJ2-7; weak D call: TRBD1 (6 bases). Germline-derived CDR1 and CDR2 are SGHTA and FQGNSA. V was trimmed by 5 bases and J by 1 base, leaving 12 bases between them. CDR3 size: 14 residues. The CDR3 region is CASSPRQDSYEQYF. The DNA for the CDR3 is TGTGCCAGCAGCCCGCGACAGGATTCCTACGAGCAGTACTTC.

DNA for the CDR3: TGCGCCAGCAGCCAAGTACTAGCGGGGGGAAGCTCCTACGAGCAGTACTTC. It is translated as CASSQVLAGGSSYEQYF. The V gene is TRBV4-1, the J gene TRBJ2-7; 12 bases align to TRBD2. CDR3 length equals 17 residues. Losses at the gene ends were 1 base for V and 0 bases for J; bases not matched to a gene: 4. Germline V CDR1 and CDR2: MGHRA, YSYEKL.

The rearrangement joins TRBV30 to TRBJ1-1; D gene ambiguous. V was cut by 1 base and J by 0 bases, with 12 bases left in between. This CDR3 has 15 amino acids. The germline V gene encodes CDR1 GTSNPN and CDR2 SVGIG (reference sequence). CDR3 residues: CAWSDNTIMNTEAFF. DNA of the CDR3: TGTGCCTGGAGTGACAACACAATCATGAACACTGAAGCTTTCTTT.

The chain joins TRBV6-4 to TRBJ2-3, with 10 bases aligning to TRBD1. CDR3 length: 16 residues. Germline V CDR1 and CDR2: MRHNA, SNTAGT. The trim removed 5 bases at V and 3 bases at J, leaving 8 bases unmatched. CDR3 DNA sequence: TGTGCCAGCAGTCACACGACAGGGGGCGGTACAGATACGCAGTATTTT. Residues: CASSHTTGGGTDTQYF.

This clone was detected only once. The chain recombines TRBV5-1 with TRBJ2-2; perhaps TRBD2 as D (5 bases). The V end was cut by 0 bases, the J end by 6 bases, with 12 bases between. Germline CDR1 is SGHRS and CDR2 is YFSETQ. The CDR3 is made up of 15 amino acids. The CDR3 loop is CASSLAREGAGELFF. DNA for the CDR3: TGCGCCAGCAGCTTGGCCCGGGAAGGAGCCGGGGAGCTGTTTTTT. The variable domain in full, with the rest retrieved from reference TRBV5-1 and TRBJ2-2, is KAGVTQTPRYLIKTRGQQVTLSCSPISGHRSVSWYQQTPGQGLQFLFEYFSETQRNKGNFPGRFSGRQFSNSRSEMNVSTLELGDSALYLCASSLAREGAGELFFGEGSRLTVL.

The CDR3 sequence: CASSLRFWTGLEETQYF. As DNA, the CDR3 is TGTGCCAGCAGCTTAAGGTTCTGGACAGGGTTGGAAGAGACCCAGTACTTC. V usage is TRBV7-8 and J usage is TRBJ2-5, with 8 bases fitting TRBD1. Germline V gene data show CDR1 as SGHVS and CDR2 as FQNEAQ. The CDR3 length is 17 residues. V dropped 2 bases and J dropped 3; count of bases not matched to a gene: 11.

This chain links TRBV6-1 with TRBJ2-5, with 7 positions matching TRBD2. V shed 8 bases and J 5 bases; nucleotides not matched to a gene: 11. This CDR3 has 14 amino acids. Germline-derived CDR1 and CDR2 are MNHNS and SASEGT. The CDR3, as DNA: TGTGCCAGCCACCCAGGGAGGGGAGGCGAGACCCAGTACTTC. Translated, it gives CASHPGRGGETQYF.

The V and J genes are TRBV5-1 and TRBJ2-5, with D possibly TRBD2 on 5 matching bases. Trimming stripped 4 bases from V and 4 bases from J, with 20 bases between. The germline V gene has CDR1 SGHRS and CDR2 YFSETQ. The CDR3 is made up of 16 amino acids. The CDR3, as DNA: TGCGCCAGCAGCCGAAGTATAGGACTTATTAGAGAGACCCAGTACTTC. Protein: CASSRSIGLIRETQYF.

The rearrangement joins TRBV30 to TRBJ1-1; maybe TRBD1 (6 bases). The length of the CDR3 is 14 residues. Germline-derived CDR1 and CDR2 are GTSNPN and SVGIG (reference sequence). V lost 4 bases and J 0 bases, leaving 12 bases between the germline ends. The CDR3 is CAWIIRGMNTEAFF. In DNA, the CDR3 is TGTGCCTGGATTATAAGGGGGATGAACACTGAAGCTTTCTTT.

The count of this clone is one. V and J are TRBV7-2 and TRBJ2-7, with D possibly being TRBD2 (6 bases). From germline, CDR1 is SGHTA and CDR2 FQGNSA. V was shortened by 4 bases and J by 0 bases, with 10 bases between the two germline ends. The CDR3 spans 14 residues. The CDR3 DNA reads TGTGCCAGCAGCTCCCTAGCGTTCTCCTACGAGCAGTACTTC. This encodes CASSSLAFSYEQYF.

This clone was counted a few times. The chain couples TRBV4-3 to TRBJ1-6, with D possibly being TRBD1 (5 bases). V lost 6 bases to trimming and J lost 7 bases, with 13 bases between them. Germline lookup yields CDR1 LGHNA and CDR2 YSLEER. There are 14 residues in the CDR3. CDR3 sequence reads: CASRQDPYNSPLHF. In DNA, the CDR3 is TGCGCCAGCAGACAGGACCCTTACAATTCACCCCTCCACTTT.

The rearrangement uses TRBV4-1 and TRBJ1-3, with a possible D match to TRBD1 (5 bases). Trimming removed 5 bases from V and 4 bases from J, with 21 bases in between. The germline V gene has CDR1 MGHRA and CDR2 YSYEKL. The CDR3 length is 17 residues. In DNA form, the CDR3 reads TGCGCCAGCAGCGTCCGAGCATTGGGGCGTATAGGAAACACCATATATTTT. This codes for CASSVRALGRIGNTIYF.

This clone was seen more than once but under ten times. In nucleotides, the CDR3 is TGTGCCAGCTCACCACCGGGCCGCAACTCTGGAAACACCATATATTTT. This sequence encodes CASSPPGRNSGNTIYF. The chain couples TRBV18 to TRBJ1-3, with D uncertain. The V gene's germline CDR1 is KGHSH and CDR2 LQKENI. Deletions cut 0 bases from V and 0 bases from J, with 9 bases between. The CDR3 loop spans 16 amino acids.

V is TRBV18 and J is TRBJ2-2, with D possibly matching TRBD1 (5 bases). Between the trimmed V and J ends, which lost 3 bases and 4 bases, there was a span of 18 bases. The CDR3 is 17 amino acids. Germline loops: CDR1 KGHSH, CDR2 LQKENI. The CDR3 DNA is TGTGCCAGCTCACCCCAGAGCCTCGCAGGGCTCACCGGGGAGCTGTTTTTT. Amino acid sequence: CASSPQSLAGLTGELFF.